The 10 T cell receptor beta chains presented below share a single source sample, sequenced in a study of PD-1 blockade in classical Hodgkin lymphoma. Using immunoSEQ multiplex PCR, the repertoire was profiled, and TCRdb retains in-frame clones only, with some absent. Among more than 10,000 clones, 84% were seen once, and the ten largest hold about a quarter. Every single patient, without exception, relapsed after autologous stem cell transplantation, and brentuximab vedotin exposure varied. Here the sequenced sample was peripheral blood mononuclear cells (PBMCs), taken at baseline. These receptors originate from a human donor with classical Hodgkin lymphoma.

The sample holds a few counts of this clone. The chain carries TRBV13 and TRBJ1-2, with a tentative D call TRBD1 (5 bases). V lost 4 bases and J 4 bases, leaving 10 bases between the germline ends. CDR1 is PRHDT and CDR2 is FYEKMQ in the germline V gene (reference sequence). The CDR3 is 13 residues long. The CDR3 DNA is TGTGCCAGCAGCTGGACCAGGGTCTATGGCTACACCTTC. Protein: CASSWTRVYGYTF.

The CDR3 DNA reads TGTGCCAGCAGTCGACCAGGGGATCAGCCCCAGCATTTT. Protein sequence: CASSRPGDQPQHF. V and J are TRBV2 and TRBJ1-5; TRBD1 is a possible D gene (6 bases). The V gene's germline CDR1 is SNHLY and CDR2 FYNNEI. Trimming stripped 5 bases from V and 5 bases from J, with 10 bases between. This CDR3 contains 13 residues.

This clone was counted between two and nine times. V and J are TRBV5-5 and TRBJ1-3; D remains unclear. CDR1 and CDR2 from the germline V gene are SGHKS and YYEKEE (reference sequence). V was pared by 2 bases and J by 3 bases, with 12 bases between. This CDR3 region has 15 residues. Here the CDR3 reads CASSLDAPYGNTIYF. CDR3 coding DNA: TGTGCCAGCAGCTTAGACGCGCCGTATGGAAACACCATATATTTT. The whole variable domain, filled in from reference TRBV5-5 and TRBJ1-3, reads DAGVTQSPTHLIKTRGQQVTLRCSPISGHKSVSWYQQVLGQGPQFIFQYYEKEERGRGNFPDRFSARQFPNYSSELNVNALLLGDSALYLCASSLDAPYGNTIYFGEGSWLTVV.

The chain has TRBV5-1 and TRBJ2-1; 10 bases fit TRBD2. This CDR3 comprises 15 residues. CDR1 SGHRS and CDR2 YFSETQ come from the germline V gene. V lost 6 bases and J lost 10; bases outside the gene matches: 13. The CDR3 sequence is CASTTLAGVSREQFF. In nucleotides, the CDR3 is TGCGCCAGCACTACTCTAGCGGGAGTTTCTCGAGAGCAGTTCTTC.

The chain combines TRBV7-9 with TRBJ2-6, with no clear D. V lost 3 bases, J lost 3 bases, and 12 bases lay in between. There are 16 residues in the CDR3. CDR1 SEHNR and CDR2 FQNEAQ come from the germline V gene (reference sequence). The CDR3 reads CASSLGTGLGANVLTF. The CDR3 DNA reads as TGTGCCAGCAGCTTGGGCACGGGCCTTGGGGCCAACGTCCTGACTTTC.

V and J are TRBV19 and TRBJ1-5; 8 positions match TRBD1. Germline trimming cut 5 bases from V and 4 bases from J; bases unmatched to any gene: 4. The CDR3 length is 14 residues. The germline V gene has CDR1 LNHDA and CDR2 SQIVND (reference sequence). The CDR3 nucleotides read TGTGCCAGTAGTCTGGACAGGGCGAATCAGCCCCAGCATTTT. This sequence encodes CASSLDRANQPQHF.

V is TRBV7-9 and J is TRBJ2-7, with D unresolved. Per germline, CDR1 SEHNR and CDR2 FQNEAQ (reference sequence). This CDR3 spans 14 amino acids. V was cut by 4 bases and J by 4 bases, with 14 bases left in between. CDR3 residues: CASSSGRVRYEQYV. CDR3 sequence (DNA): TGTGCCAGCAGCTCCGGACGGGTGAGGTACGAGCAGTACGTC.

The chain joins TRBV11-3 to TRBJ1-4, with D hard to call. With 6 bases removed from V and 8 bases from J, the gap between germline ends came to 13 bases. The germline gives CDR1 SGHNT, CDR2 YENEEA. This CDR3 contains 13 residues. The CDR3 DNA follows: TGTGCCAGCAGTTCCCGGTCTGGGGAAAAACTGTTTTTT. It yields the protein CASSSRSGEKLFF.

The V call is TRBV7-2, the J call TRBJ2-2, with 9 nucleotides matching TRBD1. The CDR3 loop spans 15 amino acids. The germline gives CDR1 SGHTA, CDR2 FQGNSA. The V and J ends lost 5 bases and 4 bases, in that order; junction bases with no gene match: 5. Here the CDR3 DNA reads TGTGCCAGCAGCCCACAGGGGGCGCGCACCGGGGAGCTGTTTTTT. This sequence encodes CASSPQGARTGELFF.

J is TRBJ2-1 and V is TRBV12-5; the match to TRBD1 covers 8 bases. J was trimmed by 4 bases and V by 7 bases; bases with no gene match: 9. The CDR3 length is 15 residues. The germline V gene has CDR1 LGHNT and CDR2 FRNRAP. DNA for the CDR3: TGTGCTAGTGCCACCGGGACAGGAACTTACAATGAGCAGTTCTTC. This sequence encodes CASATGTGTYNEQFF.